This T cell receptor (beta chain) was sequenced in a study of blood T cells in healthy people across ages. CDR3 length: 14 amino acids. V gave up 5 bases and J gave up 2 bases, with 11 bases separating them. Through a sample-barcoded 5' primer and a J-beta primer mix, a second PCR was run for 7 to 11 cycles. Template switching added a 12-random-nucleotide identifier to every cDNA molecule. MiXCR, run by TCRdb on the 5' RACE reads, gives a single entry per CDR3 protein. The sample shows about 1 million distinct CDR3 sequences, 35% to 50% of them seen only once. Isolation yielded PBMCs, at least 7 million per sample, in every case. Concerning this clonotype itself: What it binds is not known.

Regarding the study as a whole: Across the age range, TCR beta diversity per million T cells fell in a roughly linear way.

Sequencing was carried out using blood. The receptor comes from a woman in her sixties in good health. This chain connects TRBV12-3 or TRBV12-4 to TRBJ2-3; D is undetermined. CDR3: CASSSPPTTDTQYF. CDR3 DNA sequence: TGTGCCAGCAGTAGCCCACCCACCACAGATACGCAGTATTTT.